The next 15 T cell receptor beta chains were all read from a single sample in a study of cytomegalovirus exposure and HLA in healthy donors. TCRdb keeps only in-frame clones here, not all; method: immunoSEQ multiplex PCR. Among some 150,000 clones listed, 75% to 90% were seen once. Sequencing was done on a sample of PBMCs. These receptors were obtained from a woman aged 18-30 years in good health and CMV-seropositive.

V and J are TRBV4-3 and TRBJ2-3; 9 bases are shared with TRBD2. V lost 8 bases, J lost 1 base, and 1 base stayed unmatched. The CDR3 sequence is 13 residues long. The germline CDR1 and CDR2 sequences are LGHNA and YSLEER. The CDR3 sequence: CASRLAGTDTQYF. CDR3 nucleotide sequence: TGCGCCAGCCGACTAGCGGGCACAGATACGCAGTATTTT.

The chain links TRBV5-1 to TRBJ1-5, with D tentatively TRBD1 (6 bases). Germline-derived CDR1 and CDR2 are SGHRS and YFSETQ. The germline V and J ends were trimmed by 0 bases and 6 bases, with 10 bases remaining between them. This CDR3 contains 14 residues. This CDR3 reads CASSLDSGVQPQHF. In nucleotides, the CDR3 is TGCGCCAGCAGCTTGGATTCAGGGGTTCAGCCCCAGCATTTT.

The genes are TRBV4-1 and TRBJ2-1, with a weak D call TRBD2 (5 bases). Between the trimmed V and J ends, which lost 3 bases and 0 bases, there was a span of 9 bases. The V gene's germline CDR1 is MGHRA and CDR2 YSYEKL. The CDR3 runs 15 residues. CDR3 protein: CASSQRASSYNEQFF. The CDR3, as DNA: TGCGCCAGCAGCCAGCGGGCTAGCTCCTACAATGAGCAGTTCTTC.

V is TRBV19 and J is TRBJ1-5; the D gene is possibly TRBD1 (5 bases). Trimming left V 2 bases short and J 6 bases short, with 14 bases between. Per germline, CDR1 LNHDA and CDR2 SQIVND (reference sequence). The CDR3 consists of 15 residues. The chain's CDR3 is CASSITGQRGQPQHF. As DNA, the CDR3 is TGTGCCAGTAGTATAACGGGGCAGCGGGGTCAGCCCCAGCATTTT.

This chain uses TRBV19 with TRBJ2-4; D possibly corresponds to TRBD2 (7 bases). The CDR3 contains 15 residues. V was clipped by 4 bases and J by 2 bases, with 12 bases between them. Germline V gene data show CDR1 as LNHDA and CDR2 as SQIVND (reference sequence). The CDR3: CASSTGGRTKNIQYF. The CDR3 nucleotides read TGTGCCAGTAGTACGGGGGGCAGGACCAAAAACATTCAGTACTTC.

The chain links TRBV18 to TRBJ1-2; 8 bases fit TRBD1. Germline loops: CDR1 KGHSH, CDR2 LQKENI. V was pared by 3 bases and J by 5 bases, with 8 bases of the junction left unmatched. The CDR3 runs 15 residues. CDR3 DNA sequence: TGTGCCAGCTCACCTGGTCCGGGACAGGCTTATGGCTACACCTTC. Its protein product is CASSPGPGQAYGYTF.

This chain uses TRBV13 with TRBJ1-3; D perhaps matches TRBD1 (5 bases). The CDR3 loop spans 15 amino acids. Trimming took off 0 bases at V and 0 bases at J, with 6 bases between the two ends. Germline V lookup: CDR1 PRHDT, CDR2 FYEKMQ (reference sequence). This CDR3 is CASSLGGPSGNTIYF. The CDR3 DNA reads as TGTGCCAGCAGCTTAGGGGGGCCCTCTGGAAACACCATATATTTT.

V gene TRBV5-8 combines with J gene TRBJ1-2; weak D call: TRBD1 (6 bases). V gave up 5 bases and J gave up 4 bases, with 18 bases separating them. The CDR3 totals 15 residues. The V gene's germline CDR1 is SGHTS and CDR2 YDEGEE. This chain's CDR3 is CASRRKGGRSYGYTF. Written as DNA, the CDR3 is TGTGCCAGCAGACGCAAGGGGGGGCGAAGCTATGGCTACACCTTC.

This chain links TRBV19 with TRBJ2-5, with 9 bases identical to TRBD2. J was trimmed by 1 base and V by 2 bases; bases with no gene match: 2. The CDR3 has 15 amino acids. Germline values: CDR1 LNHDA, CDR2 SQIVND (reference sequence). CDR3: CASSILAGRQETQYF. DNA of the CDR3: TGTGCCAGTAGTATACTAGCGGGGCGCCAAGAGACCCAGTACTTC.

V usage is TRBV6-1 and J usage is TRBJ2-1, with TRBD1 matching 7 bases. In germline, CDR1 is MNHNS, CDR2 SASEGT. The CDR3 totals 15 residues. The J segment lost 10 bases and the V segment lost 5 bases, leaving 14 bases of the junction unmatched. CDR3 in amino acids: CASSLQRQGRMEQFF. Written as DNA, the CDR3 is TGTGCCAGCAGTCTCCAACGACAGGGCCGGATGGAGCAGTTCTTC.

This chain uses TRBV18 with TRBJ1-4; 7 bases are shared with TRBD1. V was clipped by 0 bases and J by 3 bases; unmatched bases: 1. This CDR3 spans 15 amino acids. The germline CDR1 and CDR2 sequences are KGHSH and LQKENI. The CDR3 bases are TGTGCCAGCTCACCACCGACAGGGTCTAATGAAAAACTGTTTTTT. Protein product: CASSPPTGSNEKLFF.

The chain has TRBV7-9 and TRBJ1-5; 11 bases agree with TRBD1. With 4 bases clipped from V and 8 bases from J, the junction kept 7 bases outside the gene matches. Germline assignment: CDR1 SEHNR and CDR2 FQNEAQ (reference sequence). This CDR3 contains 15 residues. The DNA for the CDR3 is TGTGCCAGCAGCTCCCGGACAGGGGGCGAGGAGCCCCAGCATTTT. It codes for CASSSRTGGEEPQHF.

This clone was seen just once. The CDR3 loop reads CASNPAGETYEQYF. As DNA, the CDR3 is TGTGCCAGCAATCCCGCGGGGGAGACCTACGAGCAGTACTTC. V usage is TRBV27 and J usage is TRBJ2-7, with 7 bases that match TRBD2. Germline CDR1 and CDR2: MNHEY and SMNVEV (reference sequence). V lost 7 bases and J lost 2; bases outside the gene matches: 8. The CDR3 runs to 14 residues.

The chain couples TRBV5-4 to TRBJ1-3, with D possibly matching TRBD1 (5 bases). The CDR3 totals 16 residues. V lost 1 base, J lost 5 bases, and 16 bases lay in between. Germline V gene sequence: CDR1 SGHNT, CDR2 YYREEE (reference sequence). The CDR3 protein is CASSLYGGRGRNTIYF. The CDR3 DNA is TGTGCCAGCAGCTTGTACGGGGGACGGGGAAGAAACACCATATATTTT.

The rearrangement uses TRBV4-1 and TRBJ2-7; D gene unclear. The CDR3 sequence is 13 residues long. V was trimmed by 3 bases and J by 3 bases, leaving 9 bases between them. Germline V lookup: CDR1 MGHRA, CDR2 YSYEKL. CDR3 protein: CASSHDNLYEQYF. DNA for the CDR3: TGCGCCAGCAGCCACGACAATCTCTACGAGCAGTACTTC.